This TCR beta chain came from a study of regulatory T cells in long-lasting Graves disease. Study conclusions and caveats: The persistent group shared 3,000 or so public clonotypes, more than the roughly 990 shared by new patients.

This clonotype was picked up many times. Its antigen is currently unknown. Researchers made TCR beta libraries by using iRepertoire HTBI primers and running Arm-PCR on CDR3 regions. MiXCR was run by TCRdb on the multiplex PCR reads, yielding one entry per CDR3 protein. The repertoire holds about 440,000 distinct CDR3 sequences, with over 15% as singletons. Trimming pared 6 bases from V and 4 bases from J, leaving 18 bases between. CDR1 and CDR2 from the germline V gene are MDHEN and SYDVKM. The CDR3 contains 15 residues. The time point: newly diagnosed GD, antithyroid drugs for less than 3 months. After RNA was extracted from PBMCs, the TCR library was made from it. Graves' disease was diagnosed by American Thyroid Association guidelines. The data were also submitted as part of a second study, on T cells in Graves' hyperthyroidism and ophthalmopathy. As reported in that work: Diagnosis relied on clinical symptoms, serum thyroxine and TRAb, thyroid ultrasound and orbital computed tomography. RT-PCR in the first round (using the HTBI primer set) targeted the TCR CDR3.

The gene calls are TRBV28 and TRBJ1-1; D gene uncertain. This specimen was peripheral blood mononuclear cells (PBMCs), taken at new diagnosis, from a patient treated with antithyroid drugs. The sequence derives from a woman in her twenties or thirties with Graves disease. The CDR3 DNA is TGTGCCAGCAGCCCCTATGGGGAGGAGGGCACTGAAGCTTTCTTT. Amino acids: CASSPYGEEGTEAFF.